The following is a T cell receptor beta chain sequence with its context. The method was immunoSEQ multiplex PCR; TCRdb's version includes in-frame clones alone and lacks a portion of them. The table shows 100,000 to 150,000 clones, with 81% occurring only once. CDR1 SGHNT and CDR2 YENEEA come from the germline V gene. This CDR3 has 18 amino acids. Trimming cost V 4 bases and J 1 base, with 20 bases left between them. The data were obtained in a study of blood T cell repertoires in COVID-19. Study-level information: The United States, Italy and Spain were the sources of the acute and convalescent COVID-19 samples.

The chain joins TRBV11-3 to TRBJ2-4; D is perhaps TRBD1 (6 bases). Sequenced sample: peripheral blood. This clonotype originated in a man aged 25-40 years with COVID-19, enrolled during active disease. The CDR3 nucleotides read TGTGCCAGCAGCTACCCTAGTTGGGGGCGAGAGGCCAAAAACATTCAGTACTTC. Residues: CASSYPSWGREAKNIQYF.